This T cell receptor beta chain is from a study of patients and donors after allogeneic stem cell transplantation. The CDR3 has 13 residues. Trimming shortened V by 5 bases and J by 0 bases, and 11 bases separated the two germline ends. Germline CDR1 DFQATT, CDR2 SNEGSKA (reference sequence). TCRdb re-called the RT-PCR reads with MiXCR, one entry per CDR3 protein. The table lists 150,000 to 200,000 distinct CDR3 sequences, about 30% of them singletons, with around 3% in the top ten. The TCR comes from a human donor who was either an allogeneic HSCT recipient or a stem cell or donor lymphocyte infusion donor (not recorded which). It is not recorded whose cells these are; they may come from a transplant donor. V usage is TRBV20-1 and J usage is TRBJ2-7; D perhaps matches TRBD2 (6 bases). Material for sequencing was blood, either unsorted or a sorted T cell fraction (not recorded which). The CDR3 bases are TGCAGTGCTGTAGCGGTAAGCTCCTACGAGCAGTACTTC. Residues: CSAVAVSSYEQYF.